These T cell receptor beta chains were read from a single sample in a study of shared clonotypes between healthy human individuals. TCRdb's table, derived via immunoSEQ multiplex PCR, lists solely in-frame clones and lacks some. The sample has over a million clones; more than 95% are singletons. The sample was naive CD4+ T cells sorted from blood. The receptor source for this set is a man aged 30 to 45 in good health. Both conserved end residues are part of each CDR3. The order of the fields is CDR3 protein, CDR3 DNA, V gene, J gene, D gene, CDR3 length, clone size. A D gene is named only where the DNA matches it firmly. Part of the rows lack a size; the others show once, few, many or a class for expanded clones.

CDR3: CASSRGLAVTDTQYF
DNA: TGTGCCAGCAGTAGGGGACTAGCGGTGACAGATACGCAGTATTTT
V: TRBV2
J: TRBJ2-3
D: TRBD2
length: 15
size: -

CDR3: CASSTTSGNRYEQFF
DNA: TGTGCCAGCAGTACGACTAGCGGGAATAGGTATGAGCAGTTCTTC
V: TRBV28
J: TRBJ2-1
D: TRBD2
length: 15
size: -

CDR3: CASSTFEVYNEQFF
DNA: TGTGCCAGCTCAACTTTCGAGGTGTACAATGAGCAGTTCTTC
V: TRBV18
J: TRBJ2-1
D: -
length: 14
size: few

CDR3: CASRILAVETTDTQYF
DNA: TGTGCCAGCAGGATCCTAGCGGTAGAAACTACAGATACGCAGTATTTT
V: TRBV2
J: TRBJ2-3
D: TRBD2
length: 16
size: once

CDR3: CASSLGMGNGGYTF
DNA: TGTGCCAGCAGCTTAGGAATGGGGAACGGGGGCTACACCTTC
V: TRBV7-8
J: TRBJ1-2
D: -
length: 14
size: -

CDR3: CATRTSGPYNEQFF
DNA: TGTGCCACGAGGACTAGCGGGCCCTACAATGAGCAGTTCTTC
V: TRBV28
J: TRBJ2-1
D: TRBD2
length: 14
size: -

CDR3: CASINREQFF
DNA: TGTGCCAGCATTAACCGAGAGCAGTTCTTC
V: TRBV7-9
J: TRBJ2-1
D: -
length: 10
size: -

CDR3: CASSEIGTSGPLRWQYF
DNA: TGTGCCAGCAGTGAAATCGGGACTAGCGGTCCTCTACGGTGGCAGTACTTC
V: TRBV6-1
J: TRBJ2-7
D: TRBD2
length: 17
size: -

CDR3: CASSLGDVYRTKPYGYTF
DNA: TGTGCCAGCAGCTTGGGGGACGTCTACAGGACCAAACCCTATGGCTACACCTTC
V: TRBV7-2
J: TRBJ1-2
D: -
length: 18
size: -

CDR3: CASSPPGPTQYF
DNA: TGTGCCAGCAGCCCGCCAGGGCCGACCCAGTACTTC
V: TRBV7-2
J: TRBJ2-5
D: -
length: 12
size: -

CDR3: CASSTGRGKAFF
DNA: TGTGCCAGCAGCACGGGCCGGGGTAAAGCTTTCTTT
V: TRBV7-6
J: TRBJ1-1
D: -
length: 12
size: -

CDR3: CATSRAPGLAGGTGELFF
DNA: TGTGCCACCAGCAGAGCCCCAGGACTAGCGGGAGGAACCGGGGAGCTGTTTTTT
V: TRBV15
J: TRBJ2-2
D: TRBD2
length: 18
size: -

CDR3: CASGNVPYGYTF
DNA: TGTGCCAGCGGAAACGTCCCCTATGGCTACACCTTC
V: TRBV6-5
J: TRBJ1-2
D: -
length: 12
size: -

CDR3: CASIRRQGAIQETQYF
DNA: TGTGCCAGCATCCGAAGACAGGGGGCGATTCAAGAGACCCAGTACTTC
V: TRBV6-6
J: TRBJ2-5
D: TRBD1
length: 16
size: -

CDR3: CASSLLTGTGANYGYTF
DNA: TGTGCCAGCAGTTTGCTCACCGGGACAGGGGCTAACTATGGCTACACCTTC
V: TRBV27
J: TRBJ1-2
D: TRBD1
length: 17
size: -

CDR3: CASSYLAQETQYF
DNA: TGTGCCAGCAGTTACCTGGCCCAAGAGACCCAGTACTTC
V: TRBV6-5
J: TRBJ2-5
D: -
length: 13
size: once

CDR3: CASSPLGTSNYEQYF
DNA: TGTGCCAGCTCACCATTAGGTACCAGTAACTACGAGCAGTACTTC
V: TRBV18
J: TRBJ2-7
D: -
length: 15
size: -

CDR3: CASSAGVPYNEQFF
DNA: TGTGCCAGCTCAGCGGGAGTCCCTTACAATGAGCAGTTCTTC
V: TRBV2
J: TRBJ2-1
D: TRBD2
length: 14
size: once

CDR3: CAWSVLREGYTF
DNA: TGTGCCTGGAGTGTTTTGCGAGAGGGCTACACCTTC
V: TRBV30
J: TRBJ1-2
D: -
length: 12
size: -

CDR3: CASSQEQGKYQPQHF
DNA: TGCGCCAGCAGCCAAGAACAGGGGAAATACCAGCCCCAGCATTTT
V: TRBV4-1
J: TRBJ1-5
D: TRBD1
length: 15
size: -

CDR3: CASSEDWSSYNEQFF
DNA: TGTGCCAGCAGTGAAGACTGGAGCTCCTACAATGAGCAGTTCTTC
V: TRBV2
J: TRBJ2-1
D: -
length: 15
size: -

CDR3: CSAWDGNEKLFF
DNA: TGCAGCGCTTGGGACGGGAATGAAAAACTGTTTTTT
V: TRBV29-1
J: TRBJ1-4
D: -
length: 12
size: -

CDR3: CASSTLGGREGSYEQYF
DNA: TGTGCCAGTAGTACCCTAGGGGGCAGGGAGGGCTCCTACGAGCAGTACTTC
V: TRBV19
J: TRBJ2-7
D: -
length: 17
size: -

CDR3: CASSFRTSGTDTQYF
DNA: TGTGCCAGCAGCTTCCGGACCTCAGGGACAGATACGCAGTATTTT
V: TRBV7-2
J: TRBJ2-3
D: -
length: 15
size: -

CDR3: CASSSYRDTNYGYTF
DNA: TGTGCCAGCAGTTCCTACAGGGACACTAACTATGGCTACACCTTC
V: TRBV27
J: TRBJ1-2
D: -
length: 15
size: -

CDR3: CASSFRASNTEAFF
DNA: TGTGCCAGCAGCTTCAGGGCTTCGAACACTGAAGCTTTCTTT
V: TRBV5-5
J: TRBJ1-1
D: -
length: 14
size: -

CDR3: CASSVQGKNTGELFF
DNA: TGTGCCAGCAGCGTACAAGGGAAGAACACCGGGGAGCTGTTTTTT
V: TRBV9
J: TRBJ2-2
D: -
length: 15
size: -

CDR3: CAAIRETQYF
DNA: TGTGCTGCAATTCGAGAGACCCAGTACTTC
V: TRBV12-5
J: TRBJ2-5
D: -
length: 10
size: -

CDR3: CASSPPGIPYEQYF
DNA: TGTGCCAGCTCACCACCGGGTATACCCTACGAGCAGTACTTC
V: TRBV18
J: TRBJ2-7
D: -
length: 14
size: -

CDR3: CASSILVGNPRGEQFF
DNA: TGTGCCAGTAGTATATTGGTAGGGAATCCACGGGGTGAGCAGTTCTTC
V: TRBV19
J: TRBJ2-1
D: -
length: 16
size: -

CDR3: CAAGRAGGEETQYF
DNA: TGTGCCGCCGGGCGAGCGGGAGGCGAGGAGACCCAGTACTTC
V: TRBV10-3
J: TRBJ2-5
D: TRBD2
length: 14
size: once

CDR3: CASRNRDSKDTQYF
DNA: TGCGCCAGCAGGAACAGGGACAGCAAAGATACGCAGTATTTT
V: TRBV5-1
J: TRBJ2-3
D: TRBD1
length: 14
size: -

CDR3: CASSYWGSGSNYGYTF
DNA: TGTGCCAGCAGTTACTGGGGGTCCGGTTCTAACTATGGCTACACCTTC
V: TRBV6-5
J: TRBJ1-2
D: -
length: 16
size: once

CDR3: CASSVLGGRSLAKNIQYF
DNA: TGTGCCAGCAGCGTATTAGGCGGGAGATCTCTAGCCAAAAACATTCAGTACTTC
V: TRBV9
J: TRBJ2-4
D: TRBD2
length: 18
size: -

CDR3: CASSPIISGTVTTGELFF
DNA: TGTGCCAGCTCACCAATCATTTCCGGGACAGTCACCACCGGGGAGCTGTTTTTT
V: TRBV18
J: TRBJ2-2
D: TRBD1
length: 18
size: -

CDR3: CASSLSGGANYEQYF
DNA: TGTGCCAGCAGTTTATCAGGGGGCGCGAACTACGAGCAGTACTTC
V: TRBV28
J: TRBJ2-7
D: TRBD1
length: 15
size: -

CDR3: CASSLGLSTNEKLFF
DNA: TGTGCCAGCAGCTTGGGACTGTCAACTAATGAAAAACTGTTTTTT
V: TRBV9
J: TRBJ1-4
D: -
length: 15
size: once

CDR3: CASSLSGYEQYF
DNA: TGTGCCAGCAGCTTATCAGGGTACGAGCAGTACTTC
V: TRBV7-6
J: TRBJ2-7
D: -
length: 12
size: -

CDR3: CAISGPGQGDEQYF
DNA: TGTGCCATCAGTGGACCGGGACAGGGTGACGAGCAGTACTTC
V: TRBV10-3
J: TRBJ2-7
D: TRBD1
length: 14
size: -

CDR3: CASSDERGGRPSYNEQFF
DNA: TGTGCCAGCAGCGACGAGAGGGGGGGCAGGCCCTCCTACAATGAGCAGTTCTTC
V: TRBV9
J: TRBJ2-1
D: -
length: 18
size: -

CDR3: CASSSPRTSQTYEQYF
DNA: TGTGCCAGCAGTTCCCCGAGGACTAGCCAAACCTACGAGCAGTACTTC
V: TRBV28
J: TRBJ2-7
D: TRBD2
length: 16
size: -

CDR3: CASSPWGLAAEGEQYF
DNA: TGCGCCAGCAGCCCATGGGGACTAGCCGCGGAGGGTGAGCAGTACTTC
V: TRBV5-1
J: TRBJ2-7
D: TRBD2
length: 16
size: -

CDR3: CASSLTDTQYF
DNA: TGTGCCAGCTCACTTACAGATACGCAGTATTTT
V: TRBV18
J: TRBJ2-3
D: -
length: 11
size: -